Following are 21 T cell receptor beta chains from one sample sequenced in a study of regulatory T cells in long-lasting Graves disease. The sample's time point: persistent/refractory GD, antithyroid drugs over 5 years with positive TRAb. With RNA extracted from PBMCs as input, the TCR library was made. Building of the TCR beta libraries involved iRepertoire HTBI primers and Arm-PCR of CDR3 regions. Using its own MiXCR run on the multiplex PCR reads, TCRdb lists one record per CDR3 protein. Counted here are around 430,000 distinct CDR3 sequences, less than 25% occurring once; the ten biggest clones make up around 13%. The specimen comprised peripheral blood mononuclear cells (PBMCs), sampled when the disease was refractory, from a patient treated with antithyroid drugs. The source of these receptors is a female donor with Graves disease.

J is TRBJ2-7 and V is TRBV12-3 or TRBV12-4; possibly TRBD1 for D (6 bases). Trimming took 2 bases from V and 5 from J, leaving 16 bases between them. The CDR3 length is 15 residues. CDR3 DNA: TGTGCCAGCAGTTTATCGAGTCTGGGGGCCCACGAGCAGTACTTC. Protein: CASSLSSLGAHEQYF.

This chain connects TRBV10-3 to TRBJ1-1; weak D call: TRBD1 (6 bases). This CDR3 is built from 14 residues. V was cut by 6 bases and J by 4 bases, with 15 bases left in between. CDR1 and CDR2 (germline): ENHRY, SYGVKD. The CDR3: CAIRGLTGFTEAFF. In DNA form, the CDR3 reads TGTGCCATCAGGGGTCTTACAGGGTTCACTGAAGCTTTCTTT.

This chain uses TRBV29-1 with TRBJ1-4, with D perhaps matching TRBD1 (5 bases). This CDR3 has 13 amino acids. Germline V gene lookup returns CDR1 SQVTM and CDR2 ANQGSEA. The V end lost 6 bases, the J end lost 0 bases, and 8 bases lay between the germline ends. This CDR3 reads CSVGRTTNEKLFF. The DNA for the CDR3 is TGCAGCGTGGGACGGACAACTAATGAAAAACTGTTTTTT.

V is TRBV6-1 and J is TRBJ2-1; D ambiguous. The V and J ends lost 4 bases and 10 bases respectively, with 5 bases between them. This CDR3 contains 10 residues. Germline V gene sequence: CDR1 MNHNS, CDR2 SASEGT. In DNA, the CDR3 is TGTGCCAGCAGTGGGACGGAGCAGTTCTTC. Translated, it gives CASSGTEQFF.

At least ten counts were recorded for this clonotype. The chain combines TRBV2 with TRBJ1-1; D might be TRBD1 (5 bases). The germline V gene encodes CDR1 SNHLY and CDR2 FYNNEI. Between the trimmed V and J ends, which lost 6 bases and 2 bases, there was a span of 10 bases. CDR3 length: 13 residues. CDR3 sequence: CASRLDSNTEAFF. For the CDR3, the DNA is TGTGCCAGCAGGCTAGACAGCAACACTGAAGCTTTCTTT.

The chain links TRBV28 to TRBJ2-4, with 7 bases fitting TRBD1. Germline V gene data show CDR1 as MDHEN and CDR2 as SYDVKM. The trim removed 4 bases at V and 9 bases at J, leaving 9 bases unmatched. The CDR3 spans 14 residues. The CDR3 region is CASSSTGVGGIQYF. The CDR3 nucleotides read TGTGCCAGCAGTTCTACAGGGGTAGGGGGCATTCAGTACTTC. The full variable domain, rest sourced from reference TRBV28 and TRBJ2-4, is DVKVTQSSRYLVKRTGEKVFLECVQDMDHENMFWYRQDPGLGLRLIYFSYDVKMKEKGDIPEGYSVSREKKERFSLILESASTNQTSMYLCASSSTGVGGIQYFGAGTRLSVL.

This clonotype was seen many times. J is TRBJ1-1 and V is TRBV2, with D uncertain. Germline V gene data show CDR1 as SNHLY and CDR2 as FYNNEI. This CDR3 region has 13 residues. Between the trimmed V and J ends, which lost 7 bases and 2 bases, there was a span of 11 bases. In nucleotides, the CDR3 is TGTGCCAGCACCTCAGACAAAAACACTGAAGCTTTCTTT. Translating gives CASTSDKNTEAFF.

In its sample, this clonotype was seen many times. V gene TRBV2 combines with J gene TRBJ2-4; D may correspond to TRBD1 or TRBD2 (5 bases each). The CDR3 spans 14 residues. Trimming took off 6 bases at V and 8 bases at J, with 17 bases between the two ends. Germline assignment: CDR1 SNHLY and CDR2 FYNNEI. DNA for the CDR3: TGTGCCAGCAGCGCTCTCTTGCTGGGGGACATTCAGTACTTC. This translates into CASSALLLGDIQYF. The variable domain in full, completed from reference TRBV2 and TRBJ2-4, reads EPEVTQTPSHQVTQMGQEVILRCVPISNHLYFYWYRQILGQKVEFLVSFYNNEISEKSEIFDDQFSVERPDGSNFTLKIRSTKLEDSAMYFCASSALLLGDIQYFGAGTRLSVL.

As regards this clonotype: A much larger clone differs by one base, so this may be a read error. V gene TRBV6-1 combines with J gene TRBJ1-1; no clear D gene. The length of the CDR3 is 13 residues. Germline CDR1 MNHNS, CDR2 SASEGT. The CDR3 loop is CASTKAQNTKAFF. Here the CDR3 DNA reads TGTGCCAGCACCAAAGCACAGAACACTAAAGCTTTCTTT.

Concerning this clonotype itself: A much larger clone sits a single nucleotide away, making a read error possible. In this CDR3 the conserved last residue, phenylalanine or tryptophan, is missing, so a read error is likely. V is TRBV10-3 and J is TRBJ1-2; 9 nucleotides line up with TRBD1. The CDR3 is made up of 14 amino acids. V lost 4 bases, J lost 4 bases, and 4 bases stayed unmatched. Germline lookup yields CDR1 ENHRY and CDR2 SYGVKD. CDR3 DNA: TGTGCCATCAGTGGGACAGGGGTAGGCTATGGCTACACCCTC. Translation: CAISGTGVGYGYTL.

This clonotype was counted only a few times. The V call is TRBV20-1, the J call TRBJ2-7, with 9 bases matching TRBD2. Germline V CDR1 and CDR2: DFQATT, SNEGSKA (reference sequence). V trimming: 1 base; J trimming: 2 bases; junction bases outside the gene matches: 6. The CDR3 sequence is 15 residues long. CDR3 bases: TGCAGTGCTAGAGGGTCTAGCGGGACCCCCTACGAGCAGTACTTC. This codes for CSARGSSGTPYEQYF.

The chain is built from TRBV20-1 and TRBJ2-1; the D is unclear. V lost 1 base, J lost 8 bases, and 9 bases lay in between. CDR1 and CDR2 from the germline V gene are DFQATT and SNEGSKA (reference sequence). This CDR3 has 12 amino acids. The CDR3 nucleotides are TGCAGTGCTAGAGCCCCGGGCGATGAGCAGTTCTTC. This gives the protein CSARAPGDEQFF.

This clonotype was seen ten or more times. The rearrangement links TRBV20-1 to TRBJ1-2; D is unresolved. This CDR3 has 15 amino acids. V lost 6 bases, J lost 3 bases, and 20 bases lay in between. Per germline, CDR1 DFQATT and CDR2 SNEGSKA (reference sequence). The CDR3 coding sequence is TGCAGTGCGCGAGAATCAGGTGGTATCGACTATGGCTACACCTTC. Protein product: CSARESGGIDYGYTF.

Only a few counts were recorded for this clonotype. The chain recombines TRBV7-2 with TRBJ2-1; D is uncertain. This CDR3 is 14 amino acids long. V was shortened by 5 bases and J by 5 bases, with 13 bases between the two germline ends. Germline V CDR1 and CDR2: SGHTA, FQGNSA. The CDR3 loop is CASSPEPGNNEQFF. The CDR3 region has the DNA TGTGCCAGCAGCCCCGAACCAGGAAACAATGAGCAGTTCTTC.

This chain connects TRBV20-1 to TRBJ2-2; 15 nucleotides match TRBD2. This CDR3 is 18 amino acids long. V was clipped by 1 base and J by 6 bases; unmatched bases: 9. CDR1 is DFQATT, CDR2 SNEGSKA, per germline (reference sequence). DNA of the CDR3: TGCAGTGCTAGAGCTGGCGGGACTAGCGGGGGGCGGGCCGGGGAGCTGTTTTTT. Its protein is CSARAGGTSGGRAGELFF.

This clonotype came up once. The germline gene is not matched at one end of the junction; a read error may be the cause. V is TRBV7-6 and J is TRBJ1-2; D unclear. Germline loops: CDR1 SGHVS, CDR2 FNYEAQ. The CDR3 is 13 amino acids. The CDR3, as DNA: TGTGCCGGCAGCTCATATCGGACCCATGGCTACACCTTC. It encodes CAGSSYRTHGYTF.

This clonotype appeared a few times. This chain joins TRBV11-2 and TRBJ2-2; D is undetermined. The CDR3 length is 11 residues. Trimming stripped 7 bases from V and 6 bases from J, with 6 bases between. Germline CDR1 and CDR2: SGHAT and FQNNGV. This chain's CDR3 is CASTAAGELFF. CDR3 nucleotides: TGTGCCAGCACCGCGGCCGGGGAGCTGTTTTTT.

The chain couples TRBV25-1 to TRBJ2-5; D is perhaps TRBD2 (5 bases). Germline V gene data show CDR1 as MGHDK and CDR2 as SYGVNS. This CDR3 has 12 residues. V dropped 8 bases and J dropped 6 bases, with 13 bases sitting between them. CDR3 nucleotides: TGTGCCAGCGCGGGCCCGCCCAAGACCCAGTACTTC. It is translated as CASAGPPKTQYF.

This clonotype was seen a handful of times. This rearrangement joins TRBV2 to TRBJ2-7, with TRBD1 matching over 9 bases. The CDR3 length is 17 residues. The V and J ends lost 5 bases and 0 bases, in that order; junction bases with no gene match: 11. Germline V gene sequence: CDR1 SNHLY, CDR2 FYNNEI. CDR3 residues: CASSNDRGTHHSYEQYF. The DNA for the CDR3 is TGTGCCAGCAGTAATGACAGGGGGACCCACCACTCCTACGAGCAGTACTTC.

This clonotype was counted ten times or more. The chain links TRBV7-2 to TRBJ2-5; D call uncertain. The ends were cut back, 5 bases at V and 5 bases at J, with 15 bases in the middle. This CDR3 region has 14 residues. In germline, CDR1 is SGHTA, CDR2 FQGNSA. In DNA, the CDR3 is TGTGCCAGCAGCCGAACTCGTGAAGGGGAGACCCAGTACTTC. This translates into CASSRTREGETQYF.

The sample holds many counts of this clonotype. The CDR3 region is CSVEQGAGEKLFF. The CDR3 DNA follows: TGCAGCGTGGAACAGGGGGCTGGTGAAAAACTGTTTTTT. The chain uses TRBV29-1 and TRBJ1-4; 9 bases match TRBD1. CDR1 and CDR2 from the germline V gene are SQVTM and ANQGSEA. Trimming took 6 bases from V and 7 from J; bases not matched to a gene: 6. CDR3 length equals 13 residues.